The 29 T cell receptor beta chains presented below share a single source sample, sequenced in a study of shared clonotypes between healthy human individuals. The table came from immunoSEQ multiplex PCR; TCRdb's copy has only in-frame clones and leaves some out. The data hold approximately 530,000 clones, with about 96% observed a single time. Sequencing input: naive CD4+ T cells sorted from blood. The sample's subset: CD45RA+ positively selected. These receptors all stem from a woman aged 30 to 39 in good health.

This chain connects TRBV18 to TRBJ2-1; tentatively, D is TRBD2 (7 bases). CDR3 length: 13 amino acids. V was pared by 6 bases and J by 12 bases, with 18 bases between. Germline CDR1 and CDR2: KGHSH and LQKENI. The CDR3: CASSPNRGEGQFF. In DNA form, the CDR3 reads TGTGCCAGCTCCCCCAATAGGGGGGAGGGGCAGTTCTTC.

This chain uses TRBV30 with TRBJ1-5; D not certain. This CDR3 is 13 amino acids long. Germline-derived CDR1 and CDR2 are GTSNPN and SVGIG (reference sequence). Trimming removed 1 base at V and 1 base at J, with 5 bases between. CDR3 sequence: CAWSDGSNQPQHF. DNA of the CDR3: TGTGCCTGGAGTGACGGGAGCAATCAGCCCCAGCATTTT.

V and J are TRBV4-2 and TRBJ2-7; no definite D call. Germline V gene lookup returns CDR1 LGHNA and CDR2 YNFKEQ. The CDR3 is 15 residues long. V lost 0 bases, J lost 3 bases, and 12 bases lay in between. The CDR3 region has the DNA TGTGCCAGCAGCCAAGATAGGATAGATTACTACGAGCAGTACTTC. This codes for CASSQDRIDYYEQYF.

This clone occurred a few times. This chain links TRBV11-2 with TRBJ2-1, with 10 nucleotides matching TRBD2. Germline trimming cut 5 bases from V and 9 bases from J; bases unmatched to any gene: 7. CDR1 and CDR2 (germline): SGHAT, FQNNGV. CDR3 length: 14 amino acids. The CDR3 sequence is CASSPPASGSEQFF. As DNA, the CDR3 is TGTGCCAGCAGCCCCCCGGCTAGCGGGAGTGAGCAGTTCTTC.

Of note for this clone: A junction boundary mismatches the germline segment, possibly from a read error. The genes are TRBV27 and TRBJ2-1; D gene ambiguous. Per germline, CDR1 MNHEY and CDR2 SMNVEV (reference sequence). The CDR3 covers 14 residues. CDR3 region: CASSLSRLPNEQFF. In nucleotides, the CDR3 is TGTGCCAGCAGTCTATCTAGACTGCCCAATGAGCAGTTCTTC.

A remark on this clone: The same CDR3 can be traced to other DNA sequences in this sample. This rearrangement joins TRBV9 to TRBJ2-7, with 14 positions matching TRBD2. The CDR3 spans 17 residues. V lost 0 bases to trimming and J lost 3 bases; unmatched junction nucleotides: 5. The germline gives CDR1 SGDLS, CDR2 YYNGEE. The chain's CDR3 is CASSVDVGLAGGYEQYF. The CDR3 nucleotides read TGTGCCAGCAGCGTAGACGTCGGACTAGCGGGAGGCTACGAGCAGTACTTC.

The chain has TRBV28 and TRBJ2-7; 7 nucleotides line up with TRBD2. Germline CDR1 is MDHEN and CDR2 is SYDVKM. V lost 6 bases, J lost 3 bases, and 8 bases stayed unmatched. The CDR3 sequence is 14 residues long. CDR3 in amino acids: CASRISGSGYEQYF. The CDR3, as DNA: TGTGCCAGCAGGATTAGCGGGTCGGGCTACGAGCAGTACTTC.

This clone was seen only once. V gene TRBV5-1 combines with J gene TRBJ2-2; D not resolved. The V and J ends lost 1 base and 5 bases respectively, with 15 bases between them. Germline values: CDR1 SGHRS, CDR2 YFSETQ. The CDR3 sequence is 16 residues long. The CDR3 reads CASSLSAPFGTGELFF. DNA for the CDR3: TGCGCCAGCAGCTTGTCGGCACCTTTCGGGACCGGGGAGCTGTTTTTT.

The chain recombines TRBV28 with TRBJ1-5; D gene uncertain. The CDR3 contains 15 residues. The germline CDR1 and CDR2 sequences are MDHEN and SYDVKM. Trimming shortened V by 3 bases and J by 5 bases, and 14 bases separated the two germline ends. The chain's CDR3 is CASSFGDRLHQPQHF. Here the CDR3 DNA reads TGTGCCAGCAGTTTCGGCGACCGTCTCCATCAGCCCCAGCATTTT. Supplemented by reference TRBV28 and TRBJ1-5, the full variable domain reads DVKVTQSSRYLVKRTGEKVFLECVQDMDHENMFWYRQDPGLGLRLIYFSYDVKMKEKGDIPEGYSVSREKKERFSLILESASTNQTSMYLCASSFGDRLHQPQHFGDGTRLSIL.

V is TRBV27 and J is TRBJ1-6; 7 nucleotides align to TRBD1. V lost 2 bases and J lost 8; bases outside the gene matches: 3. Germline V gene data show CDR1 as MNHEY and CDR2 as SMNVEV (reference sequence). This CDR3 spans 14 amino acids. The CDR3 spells CASSLQGVDSPLHF. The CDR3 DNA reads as TGTGCCAGCAGTTTACAGGGGGTGGATTCACCCCTCCACTTT.

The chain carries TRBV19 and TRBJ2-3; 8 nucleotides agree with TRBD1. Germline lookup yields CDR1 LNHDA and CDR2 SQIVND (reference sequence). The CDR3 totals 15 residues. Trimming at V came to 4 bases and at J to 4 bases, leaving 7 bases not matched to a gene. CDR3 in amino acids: CASSSDRGGSDTQYF. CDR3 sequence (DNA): TGTGCCAGTAGTAGCGACAGGGGAGGATCAGATACGCAGTATTTT. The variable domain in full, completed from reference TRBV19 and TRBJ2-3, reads DGGITQSPKYLFRKEGQNVTLSCEQNLNHDAMYWYRQDPGQGLRLIYYSQIVNDFQKGDIAEGYSVSREKKESFPLTVTSAQKNPTAFYLCASSSDRGGSDTQYFGPGTRLTVL.

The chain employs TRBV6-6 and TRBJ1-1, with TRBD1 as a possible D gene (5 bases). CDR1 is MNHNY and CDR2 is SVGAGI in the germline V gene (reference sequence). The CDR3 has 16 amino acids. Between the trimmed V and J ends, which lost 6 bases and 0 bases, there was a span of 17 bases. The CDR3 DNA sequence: TGTGCCAGCAGCTCAAGGGGTCAGATGATGAACACTGAAGCTTTCTTT. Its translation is CASSSRGQMMNTEAFF.

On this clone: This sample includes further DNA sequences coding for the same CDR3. In DNA form, the CDR3 reads TGCGCCAGTTCTCCCGGGACTAGCACTTACGAGCAGTACTTC. Its protein is CASSPGTSTYEQYF. The gene calls are TRBV5-1 and TRBJ2-7; 9 nucleotides align to TRBD2. V trimming: 8 bases; J trimming: 4 bases; junction bases outside the gene matches: 10. Per the germline V gene, CDR1 is SGHRS and CDR2 is YFSETQ. The CDR3 extends over 14 amino acids.

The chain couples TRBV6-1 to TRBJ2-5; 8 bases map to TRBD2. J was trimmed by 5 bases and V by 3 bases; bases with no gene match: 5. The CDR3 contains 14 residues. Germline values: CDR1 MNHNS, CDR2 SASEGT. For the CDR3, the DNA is TGTGCCAGCAGTGACGGAGCGGGAGTTGAGACCCAGTACTTC. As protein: CASSDGAGVETQYF.

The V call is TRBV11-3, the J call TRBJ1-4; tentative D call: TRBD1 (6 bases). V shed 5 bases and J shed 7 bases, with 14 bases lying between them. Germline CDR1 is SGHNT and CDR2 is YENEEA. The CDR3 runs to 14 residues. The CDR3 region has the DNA TGTGCCAGCAGCCTAACAGGGAAGGGTGAAAAACTGTTTTTT. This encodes CASSLTGKGEKLFF.

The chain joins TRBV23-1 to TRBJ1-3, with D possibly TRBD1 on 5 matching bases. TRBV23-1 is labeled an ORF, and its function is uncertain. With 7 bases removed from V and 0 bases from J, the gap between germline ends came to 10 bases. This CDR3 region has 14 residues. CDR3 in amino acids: CASKQVCSGNTIYF. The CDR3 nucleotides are TGCGCCAGCAAACAGGTCTGCTCTGGAAACACCATATATTTT.

CDR3 sequence reads: CASRKSRIAILHFHEQFF. As DNA, the CDR3 is TGTGCCAGCAGGAAGAGCCGGATAGCGATATTACATTTCCATGAGCAGTTCTTC. The chain joins TRBV6-4 to TRBJ2-1, with D possibly being TRBD2 (5 bases). This CDR3 region has 18 residues. V dropped 6 bases and J dropped 8 bases, with 29 bases sitting between them. CDR1 and CDR2 (germline): MRHNA, SNTAGT.

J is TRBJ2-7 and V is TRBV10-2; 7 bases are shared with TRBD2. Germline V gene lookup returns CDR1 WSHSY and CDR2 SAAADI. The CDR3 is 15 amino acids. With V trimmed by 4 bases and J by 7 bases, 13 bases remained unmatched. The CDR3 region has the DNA TGCGCCAGCAGTGTGGTCCGCGGGGGAGTGGGTGAGCAGTACTTC. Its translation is CASSVVRGGVGEQYF.

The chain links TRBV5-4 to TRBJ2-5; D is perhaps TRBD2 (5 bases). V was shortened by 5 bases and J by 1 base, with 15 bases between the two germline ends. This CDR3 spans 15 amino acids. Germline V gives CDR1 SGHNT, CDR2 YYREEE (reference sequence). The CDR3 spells CASRNSAEPQETQYF. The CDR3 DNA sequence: TGTGCCAGCAGAAATTCAGCGGAGCCCCAAGAGACCCAGTACTTC.

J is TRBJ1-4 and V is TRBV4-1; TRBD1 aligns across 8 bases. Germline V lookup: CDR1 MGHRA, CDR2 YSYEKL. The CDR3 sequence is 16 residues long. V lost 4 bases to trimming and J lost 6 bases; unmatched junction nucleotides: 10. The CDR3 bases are TGCGCCAGCAGCCGCGATGGACAGGGAGGTTATGAAAAACTGTTTTTT. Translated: CASSRDGQGGYEKLFF.

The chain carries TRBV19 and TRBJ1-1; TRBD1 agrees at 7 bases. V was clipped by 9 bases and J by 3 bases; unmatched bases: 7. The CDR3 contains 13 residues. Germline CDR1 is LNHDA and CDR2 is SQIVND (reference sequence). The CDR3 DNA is TGTGCCAGCGCAGGGGGGTTCTACACTGAAGCTTTCTTT. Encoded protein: CASAGGFYTEAFF.

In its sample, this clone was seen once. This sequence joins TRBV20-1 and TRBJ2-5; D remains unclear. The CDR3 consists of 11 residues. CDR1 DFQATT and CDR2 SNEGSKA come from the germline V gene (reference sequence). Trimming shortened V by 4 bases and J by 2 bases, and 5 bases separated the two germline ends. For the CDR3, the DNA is TGCAGTGCTATACAACAAGAGACCCAGTACTTC. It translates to CSAIQQETQYF.

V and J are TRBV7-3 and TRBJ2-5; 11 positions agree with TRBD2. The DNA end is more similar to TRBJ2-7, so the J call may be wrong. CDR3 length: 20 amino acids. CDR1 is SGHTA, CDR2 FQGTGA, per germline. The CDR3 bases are TGTGCCAGCAGCTTCCATGGACAGTTGGTAGCGGGAGGGTACTCCTACGAGCAGTACTTC. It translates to CASSFHGQLVAGGYSYEQYF.

CDR3 nucleotides: TGTGCCAGCAAGGATCGTACTCTGTTCTTC. This codes for CASKDRTLFF. The gene calls are TRBV2 and TRBJ2-1; D unresolved. V was trimmed by 7 bases and J by 15 bases, leaving 13 bases between them. The CDR3 consists of 10 residues. Germline assignment: CDR1 SNHLY and CDR2 FYNNEI.

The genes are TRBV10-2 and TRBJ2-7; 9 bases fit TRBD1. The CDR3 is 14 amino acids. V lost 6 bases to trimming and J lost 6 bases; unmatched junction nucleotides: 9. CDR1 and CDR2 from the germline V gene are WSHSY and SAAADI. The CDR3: CASSPTGGQGEQYF. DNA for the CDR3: TGCGCCAGCAGCCCTACAGGGGGCCAGGGCGAGCAGTACTTC.

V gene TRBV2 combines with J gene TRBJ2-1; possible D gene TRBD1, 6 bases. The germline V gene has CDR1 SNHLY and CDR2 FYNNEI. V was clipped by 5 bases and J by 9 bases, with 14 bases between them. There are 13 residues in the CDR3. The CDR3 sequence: CASSQKQGIEQFF. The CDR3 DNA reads TGTGCCAGCAGTCAAAAACAGGGAATTGAGCAGTTCTTC. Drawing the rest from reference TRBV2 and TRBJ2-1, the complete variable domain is EPEVTQTPSHQVTQMGQEVILRCVPISNHLYFYWYRQILGQKVEFLVSFYNNEISEKSEIFDDQFSVERPDGSNFTLKIRSTKLEDSAMYFCASSQKQGIEQFFGPGTRLTVL.

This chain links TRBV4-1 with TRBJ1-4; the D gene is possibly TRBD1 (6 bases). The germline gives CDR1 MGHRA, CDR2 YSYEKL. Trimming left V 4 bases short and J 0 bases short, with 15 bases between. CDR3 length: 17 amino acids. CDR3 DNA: TGCGCCAGCAGCCCACTAACAGGGCCGACAACTAATGAAAAACTGTTTTTT. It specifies CASSPLTGPTTNEKLFF.

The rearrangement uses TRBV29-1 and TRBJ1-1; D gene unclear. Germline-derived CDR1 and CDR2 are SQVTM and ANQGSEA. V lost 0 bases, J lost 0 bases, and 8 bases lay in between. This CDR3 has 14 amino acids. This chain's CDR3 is CSVEEEGMNTEAFF. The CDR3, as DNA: TGCAGCGTTGAAGAGGAAGGAATGAACACTGAAGCTTTCTTT.

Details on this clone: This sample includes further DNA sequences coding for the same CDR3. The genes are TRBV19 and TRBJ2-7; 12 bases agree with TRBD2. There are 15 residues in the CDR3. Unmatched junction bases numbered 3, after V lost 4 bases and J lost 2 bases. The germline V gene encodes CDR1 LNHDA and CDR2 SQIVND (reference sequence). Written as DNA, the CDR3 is TGTGCCAGTAGTACCGGACTAGCGGGAACCTACGAGCAGTACTTC. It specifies CASSTGLAGTYEQYF.